This is a list of T cell receptor beta chains from one sample in a study of cytomegalovirus exposure and HLA in healthy donors. Profiling relied on immunoSEQ multiplex PCR, and the TCRdb table lists in-frame clones only, not all of them. Found here are 150,000 to 200,000 clones, about four fifths of them singletons; the top ten hold around 1.9%. The sequencing input was PBMCs. Source of these receptors: a man aged 18 to 35 in good health and CMV-seronegative. Both conserved end residues are part of each CDR3. D genes are given only for firm matches. Part of the rows lack a size; the others show once, few, many or a class for expanded clones.

cdr3_nt: TGTGCCACCAGCAGTTTTGTGCTTAGCTCCTACGAGCAGTACTTC
cdr3_aa: CATSSFVLSSYEQYF
j_call: TRBJ2-7
v_call: TRBV15
d_call: .
cdr3_length: 15
clone_size: .

cdr3_nt: TGTGCCAGCAACGCGGGACAGGGGAACTCTGGGGCCAACGTCCTGACTTTC
cdr3_aa: CASNAGQGNSGANVLTF
j_call: TRBJ2-6
v_call: TRBV2
d_call: TRBD1
cdr3_length: 17
clone_size: .

cdr3_nt: TGTGCCAGCAGTTCCTGGCAGGGCTCCAACGAGCAGTACTTC
cdr3_aa: CASSSWQGSNEQYF
j_call: TRBJ2-7
v_call: TRBV6-6
d_call: .
cdr3_length: 14
clone_size: .

cdr3_nt: TGTGCCAGCAGCTCAAACGTTCGACAGGGATTGCCCTACGAGCAGTACTTC
cdr3_aa: CASSSNVRQGLPYEQYF
j_call: TRBJ2-7
v_call: TRBV7-2
d_call: TRBD1
cdr3_length: 17
clone_size: .

cdr3_nt: TGCGCCAGCAGCGCCCGCGCCGGGTACGAGCAGTACTTC
cdr3_aa: CASSARAGYEQYF
j_call: TRBJ2-7
v_call: TRBV5-1
d_call: .
cdr3_length: 13
clone_size: .

cdr3_nt: TGTTCCAGCAGCTCCTTTCAGACAGGGAAAGGTTACGAGCAGTACTTC
cdr3_aa: CSSSSFQTGKGYEQYF
j_call: TRBJ2-7
v_call: TRBV7-9
d_call: TRBD1
cdr3_length: 16
clone_size: .

cdr3_nt: TGTGCCAGCAGCCGACAGGGCTATGGCTACACCTTC
cdr3_aa: CASSRQGYGYTF
j_call: TRBJ1-2
v_call: TRBV7-9
d_call: TRBD1
cdr3_length: 12
clone_size: .

cdr3_nt: TGTGCCACATCTCCGTGGGGGGACACCGGGGAGCTGTTTTTT
cdr3_aa: CATSPWGDTGELFF
j_call: TRBJ2-2
v_call: TRBV10-3
d_call: .
cdr3_length: 14
clone_size: few

cdr3_nt: TGTGCCAGCAGCCCAGCGATAGGATACTACGAGCAGTACTTC
cdr3_aa: CASSPAIGYYEQYF
j_call: TRBJ2-7
v_call: TRBV11-2
d_call: .
cdr3_length: 14
clone_size: .

cdr3_nt: TGTGCCAGCTCACCAAGGGGGCGAGAGACCCAGTACTTC
cdr3_aa: CASSPRGRETQYF
j_call: TRBJ2-5
v_call: TRBV18
d_call: TRBD1
cdr3_length: 13
clone_size: .

cdr3_nt: TGTGCCAGCACCGACAGGGGGCGGGAAGGCTACACCTTC
cdr3_aa: CASTDRGREGYTF
j_call: TRBJ1-2
v_call: TRBV6-6
d_call: TRBD1
cdr3_length: 13
clone_size: .

cdr3_nt: TGCGCCAGCAGCCATACAGGGGAAGGCTCACCCCTCCACTTT
cdr3_aa: CASSHTGEGSPLHF
j_call: TRBJ1-6
v_call: TRBV4-3
d_call: TRBD1
cdr3_length: 14
clone_size: .

cdr3_nt: TGTGCCACCAGCGTAGCGGAAGAGACCCAGTACTTC
cdr3_aa: CATSVAEETQYF
j_call: TRBJ2-5
v_call: TRBV15
d_call: .
cdr3_length: 12
clone_size: few

cdr3_nt: TGTGCCAGTAGTCTGCGCGGAGGGCCTCAGCCCCAGCATTTT
cdr3_aa: CASSLRGGPQPQHF
j_call: TRBJ1-5
v_call: TRBV19
d_call: .
cdr3_length: 14
clone_size: .

cdr3_nt: TGTGCCAGCAGCTTACCTAGCGGGAAACAGGGCAATGAGCAGTTCTTC
cdr3_aa: CASSLPSGKQGNEQFF
j_call: TRBJ2-1
v_call: TRBV5-4
d_call: TRBD2
cdr3_length: 16
clone_size: .

cdr3_nt: TGTGCCATCAGTGGGGCTCCGGGACAGGGTGAACAGTACTTC
cdr3_aa: CAISGAPGQGEQYF
j_call: TRBJ2-7
v_call: TRBV10-3
d_call: TRBD1
cdr3_length: 14
clone_size: .

cdr3_nt: TGTGCCACCAGGCGCCAGGGCTCTGGGGCCAACGTCCTGACTTTC
cdr3_aa: CATRRQGSGANVLTF
j_call: TRBJ2-6
v_call: TRBV27
d_call: .
cdr3_length: 15
clone_size: .

cdr3_nt: TGCGCCAGCAGCTTGGGACGGACAGGGTCCTACAATGAGCAGTTCTTC
cdr3_aa: CASSLGRTGSYNEQFF
j_call: TRBJ2-1
v_call: TRBV5-1
d_call: TRBD1
cdr3_length: 16
clone_size: few

cdr3_nt: TGTGCCAGCAGTTACTCGGCCGCTGGCGGTCGGGAGACCCAGTACTTC
cdr3_aa: CASSYSAAGGRETQYF
j_call: TRBJ2-5
v_call: TRBV6-5
d_call: .
cdr3_length: 16
clone_size: .

cdr3_nt: TGTGCCAGCAGCGATCTCTACCCGGGACAGCACTATGGCTACACCTTC
cdr3_aa: CASSDLYPGQHYGYTF
j_call: TRBJ1-2
v_call: TRBV7-9
d_call: TRBD1
cdr3_length: 16
clone_size: .

cdr3_nt: TGTGCCAGCACTCCTAGCGGGGGGGCCGATCGTAGGGCAGATACGCAGTATTTT
cdr3_aa: CASTPSGGADRRADTQYF
j_call: TRBJ2-3
v_call: TRBV2
d_call: TRBD2
cdr3_length: 18
clone_size: .

cdr3_nt: TGCGCCAGCAGCTTCGGGTTAGCGGGGGGCAGTAACAATGAGCAGTTCTTC
cdr3_aa: CASSFGLAGGSNNEQFF
j_call: TRBJ2-1
v_call: TRBV5-1
d_call: TRBD2
cdr3_length: 17
clone_size: .

cdr3_nt: TGTGCCAGCAGGAAACTCGAGGGGGCTGCTGGAAACACCATATATTTT
cdr3_aa: CASRKLEGAAGNTIYF
j_call: TRBJ1-3
v_call: TRBV6-6
d_call: TRBD1
cdr3_length: 16
clone_size: .

cdr3_nt: TGTGCCAGCAGTGATACGGGAGGGCAAGAGACCCAGTACTTC
cdr3_aa: CASSDTGGQETQYF
j_call: TRBJ2-5
v_call: TRBV25-1
d_call: TRBD2
cdr3_length: 14
clone_size: .

cdr3_nt: TGTGCCAGTAAGGACAGGGGGATGGAGGAGACCCAGTACTTC
cdr3_aa: CASKDRGMEETQYF
j_call: TRBJ2-5
v_call: TRBV19
d_call: TRBD1
cdr3_length: 14
clone_size: .

cdr3_nt: TGTGCCAGCAAGATTCACAGGAGCTCCTATAATTCACCCCTCCACTTT
cdr3_aa: CASKIHRSSYNSPLHF
j_call: TRBJ1-6
v_call: TRBV2
d_call: .
cdr3_length: 16
clone_size: .

cdr3_nt: TGTGCCAGCAGCCGGACAGGGGGAGCTTTCTTT
cdr3_aa: CASSRTGGAFF
j_call: TRBJ1-1
v_call: TRBV2
d_call: TRBD1
cdr3_length: 11
clone_size: once

cdr3_nt: TGTGCCAGCAGTTACTCCCTAGCGCCTCCAGGCGATACGCAGTATTTT
cdr3_aa: CASSYSLAPPGDTQYF
j_call: TRBJ2-3
v_call: TRBV6-5
d_call: .
cdr3_length: 16
clone_size: .

cdr3_nt: TGTGCCAGCAGCACCTCGCGACTAGCGGGGGGCGGGATGGGCGAGCAGTACTTC
cdr3_aa: CASSTSRLAGGGMGEQYF
j_call: TRBJ2-7
v_call: TRBV7-2
d_call: TRBD2
cdr3_length: 18
clone_size: .

cdr3_nt: TGTGCCAGCAGCCAACAGGCGGACAGCTCGGTTAATTCACCCCTCCACTTT
cdr3_aa: CASSQQADSSVNSPLHF
j_call: TRBJ1-6
v_call: TRBV4-2
d_call: .
cdr3_length: 17
clone_size: .

cdr3_nt: TGCGCCAGCAGCCCTTCCGTCGTCGGAGATACGCAGTATTTT
cdr3_aa: CASSPSVVGDTQYF
j_call: TRBJ2-3
v_call: TRBV4-3
d_call: .
cdr3_length: 14
clone_size: .

cdr3_nt: TGTGCCAGCAGAACTCCCGGGACAGCGGCAGGAAACACCATATATTTT
cdr3_aa: CASRTPGTAAGNTIYF
j_call: TRBJ1-3
v_call: TRBV28
d_call: TRBD1
cdr3_length: 16
clone_size: .

cdr3_nt: TGTGCCAGCAGTTTATTTCTAGCGGGAGGAGCATTCAAGGACAATGAGCAGTTCTTC
cdr3_aa: CASSLFLAGGAFKDNEQFF
j_call: TRBJ2-1
v_call: TRBV28
d_call: TRBD2
cdr3_length: 19
clone_size: .

cdr3_nt: TGTTCCAGCAGCTTAGTCGGTAGCGGGACCCCTTACGAGCAGTACTTC
cdr3_aa: CSSSLVGSGTPYEQYF
j_call: TRBJ2-7
v_call: TRBV7-9
d_call: TRBD2
cdr3_length: 16
clone_size: .

cdr3_nt: TGCAGTGCAGCGAGTGGGGAGCAGTTCTTC
cdr3_aa: CSAASGEQFF
j_call: TRBJ2-1
v_call: TRBV20-1
d_call: .
cdr3_length: 10
clone_size: few

cdr3_nt: TGTGCCAGTAGTATAGATAGAGGGAGGGCGAACTATGGCTACACCTTC
cdr3_aa: CASSIDRGRANYGYTF
j_call: TRBJ1-2
v_call: TRBV19
d_call: .
cdr3_length: 16
clone_size: .

cdr3_nt: TGTTCCAGCAGCGCCCCGGACAGAGCTGGCTATGGCTACACCTTC
cdr3_aa: CSSSAPDRAGYGYTF
j_call: TRBJ1-2
v_call: TRBV7-9
d_call: .
cdr3_length: 15
clone_size: .

cdr3_nt: TGTGCCAGCAGCGTAGCCCTAGAGCTCAACTATGGCTACACCTTC
cdr3_aa: CASSVALELNYGYTF
j_call: TRBJ1-2
v_call: TRBV14
d_call: .
cdr3_length: 15
clone_size: .

cdr3_nt: TGTGCCAGTAGTCCTCTCTTAAGAGGGAGGAACACTGAAGCTTTCTTT
cdr3_aa: CASSPLLRGRNTEAFF
j_call: TRBJ1-1
v_call: TRBV19
d_call: .
cdr3_length: 16
clone_size: .

cdr3_nt: TGCGCCAGCAGCTTGGGAGTGAGCGGGAGGGTAGCTAACGAGCAGTACTTC
cdr3_aa: CASSLGVSGRVANEQYF
j_call: TRBJ2-7
v_call: TRBV5-1
d_call: TRBD2
cdr3_length: 17
clone_size: once

cdr3_nt: TGTGCCTGGACAGGGAAGGGCAATCAGCCCCAGCATTTT
cdr3_aa: CAWTGKGNQPQHF
j_call: TRBJ1-5
v_call: TRBV30
d_call: .
cdr3_length: 13
clone_size: .

cdr3_nt: TGTGCCAGCTCACCATCGAGCGGTACCTACGAGCAGTACTTC
cdr3_aa: CASSPSSGTYEQYF
j_call: TRBJ2-7
v_call: TRBV18
d_call: .
cdr3_length: 14
clone_size: once

cdr3_nt: TGTGCCAGCAGTTTTGTCCCAGGGGGCTATGGCTACACCTTC
cdr3_aa: CASSFVPGGYGYTF
j_call: TRBJ1-2
v_call: TRBV28
d_call: TRBD1
cdr3_length: 14
clone_size: .

cdr3_nt: TGTGCCAGCAGCCTGACAGGGCCAGATACGCAGTATTTT
cdr3_aa: CASSLTGPDTQYF
j_call: TRBJ2-3
v_call: TRBV7-2
d_call: TRBD1
cdr3_length: 13
clone_size: .

cdr3_nt: TGTGCCAGCAGCGGGCAGGGGGAAAATGGCTACACCTTC
cdr3_aa: CASSGQGENGYTF
j_call: TRBJ1-2
v_call: TRBV9
d_call: TRBD1
cdr3_length: 13
clone_size: .

cdr3_nt: TGTGCCAGCAGCCAAGCGCAGCGGAGAAGCTCCTACAATGAGCAGTTCTTC
cdr3_aa: CASSQAQRRSSYNEQFF
j_call: TRBJ2-1
v_call: TRBV4-2
d_call: .
cdr3_length: 17
clone_size: few

cdr3_nt: TGTGCCATCAGGGGCGACACAGGGGGGCAAGAGACCCAGTACTTC
cdr3_aa: CAIRGDTGGQETQYF
j_call: TRBJ2-5
v_call: TRBV10-3
d_call: TRBD1
cdr3_length: 15
clone_size: .

cdr3_nt: TGTGCCAGTAGGTCGGGAGTCTACGAGCAGTACTTC
cdr3_aa: CASRSGVYEQYF
j_call: TRBJ2-7
v_call: TRBV19
d_call: .
cdr3_length: 12
clone_size: once

cdr3_nt: TGCAGCGTTGAGGCCAGGAAGGGGTACATGGATGGCTACACCTTC
cdr3_aa: CSVEARKGYMDGYTF
j_call: TRBJ1-2
v_call: TRBV29-1
d_call: .
cdr3_length: 15
clone_size: .

cdr3_nt: TGTGCCATCAGGGAAGGACAGGGCATCCACAATGAGCAGTTCTTC
cdr3_aa: CAIREGQGIHNEQFF
j_call: TRBJ2-1
v_call: TRBV10-3
d_call: TRBD1
cdr3_length: 15
clone_size: .

cdr3_nt: TGTGCCAGCAGCTCCGTAGCGGGAGGGAGTACAGATACGCAGTATTTT
cdr3_aa: CASSSVAGGSTDTQYF
j_call: TRBJ2-3
v_call: TRBV5-4
d_call: TRBD2
cdr3_length: 16
clone_size: .

cdr3_nt: TGTGCTAGCAGCTTGGAACGGGACAGCAGCGAGCAGTACTTC
cdr3_aa: CASSLERDSSEQYF
j_call: TRBJ2-7
v_call: TRBV7-7
d_call: TRBD1
cdr3_length: 14
clone_size: few